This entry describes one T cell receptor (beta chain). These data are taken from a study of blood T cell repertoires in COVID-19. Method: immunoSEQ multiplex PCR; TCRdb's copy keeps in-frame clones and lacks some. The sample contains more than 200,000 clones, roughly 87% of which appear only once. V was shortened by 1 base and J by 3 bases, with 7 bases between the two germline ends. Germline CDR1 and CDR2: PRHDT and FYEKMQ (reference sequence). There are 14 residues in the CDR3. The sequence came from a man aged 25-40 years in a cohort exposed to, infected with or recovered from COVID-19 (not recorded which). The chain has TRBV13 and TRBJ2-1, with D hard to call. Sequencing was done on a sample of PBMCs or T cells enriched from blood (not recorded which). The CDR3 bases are TGTGCCAGCAGCTTAGCGGTATACTACAATGAGCAGTTCTTC. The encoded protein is CASSLAVYYNEQFF.